This T cell receptor beta chain was sequenced in a study of shared clonotypes between healthy human individuals. Study-level findings and limits: Generation of non-shared clonotypes was less probable than generation of clonotypes shared by all four donors.

V was clipped by 7 bases and J by 0 bases, with 16 bases between them. Per the germline V gene, CDR1 is SQVTM and CDR2 is ANQGSEA. The CDR3 is 15 amino acids. TCRdb's copy holds only in-frame clones and misses some; the assay was immunoSEQ multiplex PCR. The sample contains about 2.4 million clones, 85% to 95% of which appear only once. In the case of this clone: Its antigen is not known.

The chain links TRBV29-1 to TRBJ1-5; D is ambiguous. The sample consisted of naive CD4+ T cells sorted from blood. Subset indicated: CD45RA+ positively selected. This TCR derives from a man between 18 and 35 years old in good health. The CDR3 sequence is CSAATGRCSNQPQHF. The CDR3 coding sequence is TGCAGCGCCGCCACGGGTAGATGTAGCAATCAGCCCCAGCATTTT.